This entry is about one T cell receptor beta chain. The table came from immunoSEQ multiplex PCR; TCRdb's copy has only in-frame clones and leaves some out. The table shows approximately 110,000 clones, with roughly 87% occurring only once. This entry comes from a study of T cell responses to AZD1222 COVID-19 vaccine. The V gene lost 3 bases and the J gene lost 4 bases, with 4 bases spanning the gap. CDR3 length equals 11 residues. CDR1 and CDR2 (germline): MNHEY, SMNVEV (reference sequence). The clonotype originates from an adult in good health. This specimen consisted of peripheral blood, obtained on day 0 of AZD1222 vaccination. This chain joins TRBV27 and TRBJ2-7; D is unclear. The CDR3 nucleotides read TGTGCCAGCAGTTTGGGATACGAGCAGTACTTC. Protein sequence: CASSLGYEQYF.